The clone carrying this TCR beta chain was seen many times. This specimen belongs to a study of neurological immune-mediated disorders. Trimming removed 1 base at V and 2 bases at J, with 6 bases between. Germline V gene data show CDR1 as SGHRS and CDR2 as YFSETQ. The CDR3 is made up of 13 amino acids. TCRdb re-analysed the 5' RACE reads in MiXCR, keeping a single row per CDR3 protein. This sample has tens of thousands of distinct CDR3 sequences; nearly 3.5% occur once, and the top ten carry around 3.8%. This chain connects TRBV5-1 to TRBJ2-5; tentatively, D is TRBD1 (5 bases). The receptor was isolated from a man in his forties with multiple sclerosis. The sequencing sample was made of PBMCs. The CDR3 region is CASSLQGQETQYF. The CDR3 DNA is TGCGCCAGCAGCTTGCAGGGTCAAGAGACCCAGTACTTC.